Presented here are 16 T cell receptor beta chains from one specimen sequenced in a study of spatial heterogeneity in lung cancer. TCRdb ran MiXCR on the 5' RACE reads and lists one entry per CDR3 protein. This sample has tens of thousands of distinct CDR3 sequences, with roughly 5% found just once. Time point specified: sample taken at primary tumor resection. Unsorted samples of tumor, nontumor lung or frozen PBMC had their whole RNA sequenced. The material was PBMCs, obtained at surgery. The receptors shown here come from a female donor with early-stage non-small cell lung cancer.

Turning to this clonotype: Just one base apart from a much larger clone, this may be a read error. This chain uses TRBV29-1 with TRBJ2-5, with D hard to call. Germline V gene data show CDR1 as SQVTM and CDR2 as ANQGSEA. With 8 bases removed from V and 4 bases from J, the gap between germline ends came to 11 bases. This CDR3 contains 11 residues. In nucleotides, the CDR3 is TGCAGCACCTGGGCAGGAGAGACCCAGTACTTC. This sequence encodes CSTWAGETQYF.

This clonotype showed up many times. This chain links TRBV3-1 with TRBJ2-7, with TRBD2 matching over 10 bases. V dropped 4 bases and J dropped 2; count of bases not matched to a gene: 8. Germline CDR1 reads LGHDT; CDR2 reads YNNKEL (reference sequence). The CDR3 length is 16 residues. The chain's CDR3 is CASSRQMTSGPYEQYF. Here the CDR3 DNA reads TGTGCCAGCAGCCGGCAAATGACTAGCGGGCCCTACGAGCAGTACTTC.

This clonotype was recorded at least ten times. This rearrangement joins TRBV5-1 to TRBJ1-1; D remains unclear. This CDR3 region has 13 residues. Germline V lookup: CDR1 SGHRS, CDR2 YFSETQ. Between the trimmed V and J ends, which lost 6 bases and 5 bases, there was a span of 14 bases. The CDR3 nucleotides read TGCGCCAGCACCCTCGGTAGGCGGACTGAAGCTTTCTTT. Amino acid sequence: CASTLGRRTEAFF.

This clonotype has only a few counts. The genes are TRBV11-3 and TRBJ2-1, with D maybe TRBD2 (5 bases). This CDR3 is 14 amino acids long. The V gene lost 3 bases and the J gene lost 3 bases, with 9 bases spanning the gap. Germline-derived CDR1 and CDR2 are SGHNT and YENEEA. CDR3 DNA sequence: TGTGCCAGCAGCTTGAGCGGCAACTACAATGAGCAGTTCTTC. As protein: CASSLSGNYNEQFF. The full variable domain, with the rest looked up from reference TRBV11-3 and TRBJ2-1, is EAGVVQSPRYKIIEKKQPVAFWCNPISGHNTLYWYLQNLGQGPELLIRYENEEAVDDSQLPKDRFSAERLKGVDSTLKIQPAELGDSAVYLCASSLSGNYNEQFFGPGTRLTVL.

This clonotype has at least ten counts. The CDR3 DNA follows: TGTGCCAGCAGCTCTCCCTCCCGGGACCGGGGCTACGAGCAGTACTTC. Translation: CASSSPSRDRGYEQYF. V usage is TRBV13 and J usage is TRBJ2-7; D may match TRBD1 or TRBD2 (5 bases each). V dropped 4 bases and J dropped 3 bases, with 19 bases sitting between them. The germline V gene has CDR1 PRHDT and CDR2 FYEKMQ (reference sequence). The CDR3 has 16 amino acids.

This clonotype appeared many times. The chain combines TRBV28 with TRBJ1-2; no clear D gene. This CDR3 has 13 amino acids. Germline lookup yields CDR1 MDHEN and CDR2 SYDVKM. V lost 3 bases and J lost 7, with 12 bases in between. The CDR3 protein is CASSLTVMGGYTF. As DNA, the CDR3 is TGTGCCAGCAGTTTGACGGTCATGGGTGGCTACACCTTC.

This clonotype was recorded many times. The V gene is TRBV2, the J gene TRBJ2-1, with D perhaps assigned TRBD1 or TRBD2 (5 bases each). Trimming stripped 8 bases from V and 5 bases from J, with 16 bases between. The germline V gene has CDR1 SNHLY and CDR2 FYNNEI. There are 14 residues in the CDR3. CDR3 sequence reads: CASPTGTSNNEQFF. DNA of the CDR3: TGTGCCAGCCCTACTGGGACCTCGAACAATGAGCAGTTCTTC.

This clonotype was recorded many times. V gene TRBV4-3 combines with J gene TRBJ2-7; tentative D call: TRBD2 (6 bases). This CDR3 comprises 15 residues. Trimming took 5 bases from V and 3 from J, leaving 17 bases between them. Germline-derived CDR1 and CDR2 are LGHNA and YSLEER. CDR3 in DNA: TGCGCCAGCAGCTACCGACTAGAAAAGGTCTACGAGCAGTACTTC. It specifies CASSYRLEKVYEQYF.

The chain uses TRBV7-2 and TRBJ2-7; TRBD2 is a possible D gene (6 bases). CDR1 and CDR2 from the germline V gene are SGHTA and FQGNSA. V lost 5 bases, J lost 5 bases, and 13 bases lay in between. The CDR3 is made up of 13 amino acids. Here the CDR3 reads CASSQGRLDEQYF. The DNA for the CDR3 is TGTGCCAGCAGCCAAGGGCGACTAGACGAGCAGTACTTC. The variable domain in full, completed from reference TRBV7-2 and TRBJ2-7, reads GAGVSQSPSNKVTEKGKDVELRCDPISGHTALYWYRQSLGQGLEFLIYFQGNSAPDKSGLPSDRFSAERTGGSVSTLTIQRTQQEDSAVYLCASSQGRLDEQYFGPGTRLTVT.

The chain couples TRBV18 to TRBJ2-5, with 7 bases fitting TRBD1. Germline trimming cut 3 bases from V and 2 bases from J; bases unmatched to any gene: 3. The length of the CDR3 is 14 residues. CDR1 and CDR2 (germline): KGHSH, LQKENI. The CDR3 sequence: CASSPMGQQETQYF. The DNA of the CDR3 is TGTGCCAGCTCACCTATGGGACAGCAAGAGACCCAGTACTTC.

This clonotype was seen ten or more times. This chain connects TRBV10-3 to TRBJ1-5, with TRBD1 as a possible D gene (6 bases). This CDR3 contains 15 residues. Trimming removed 6 bases from V and 3 bases from J, with 15 bases in between. Germline V gene lookup returns CDR1 ENHRY and CDR2 SYGVKD. Here the CDR3 reads CAISGTGALNQPQHF. As DNA, the CDR3 is TGTGCCATCAGCGGTACGGGGGCCCTCAATCAGCCCCAGCATTTT.

This clonotype showed up just a few times. The CDR3 here is CASSYRDGYTF. The CDR3 nucleotides read TGTGCCAGCAGCTATCGGGATGGCTACACCTTC. The J gene is TRBJ1-2, the V gene TRBV5-4; D uncertain. Germline V CDR1 and CDR2: SGHNT, YYREEE (reference sequence). V shed 3 bases and J shed 6 bases, with 6 bases lying between them. The CDR3 is 11 amino acids. The full variable domain, its missing parts supplied by reference TRBV5-4 and TRBJ1-2, is ETGVTQSPTHLIKTRGQQVTLRCSSQSGHNTVSWYQQALGQGPQFIFQYYREEENGRGNFPPRFSGLQFPNYSSELNVNALELDDSALYLCASSYRDGYTFGSGTRLTVV.

This clonotype was counted ten times or more. The genes are TRBV5-1 and TRBJ1-2; D remains unclear. Germline CDR1 is SGHRS and CDR2 is YFSETQ. This CDR3 spans 13 amino acids. V lost 0 bases and J 4 bases, leaving 7 bases between the germline ends. The CDR3 here is CASSLAGFYGYTF. The CDR3, as DNA: TGCGCCAGCAGCTTGGCCGGGTTCTATGGCTACACCTTC.

This clonotype appeared a few times. The chain is built from TRBV5-4 and TRBJ2-3, with 7 bases aligning to TRBD2. Germline assignment: CDR1 SGHNT and CDR2 YYREEE (reference sequence). The CDR3 has 16 amino acids. V shed 5 bases and J 3 bases; nucleotides not matched to a gene: 12. DNA for the CDR3: TGTGCCAGCAGTCCCGGCGGGAGAGGGAGGACAGATACGCAGTATTTT. Encoded protein: CASSPGGRGRTDTQYF.

At least ten counts were recorded for this clonotype. The rearrangement uses TRBV6-1 and TRBJ1-6; D gene unclear. The V gene lost 5 bases and the J gene lost 7 bases, with 15 bases spanning the gap. Looked up from germline, CDR1 is MNHNS and CDR2 is SASEGT. The CDR3 is made up of 15 amino acids. In DNA form, the CDR3 reads TGTGCCAGCAGTTCCCACTCGGCCAGCAATTCACCCCTCCACTTT. It is translated as CASSSHSASNSPLHF.

The table lists this clonotype with many counts. The V call is TRBV12-3 or TRBV12-4, the J call TRBJ1-2; no firm D call. The germline V and J ends were trimmed by 5 bases and 8 bases, with 15 bases remaining between them. This CDR3 is built from 13 residues. CDR3 DNA: TGTGCCAGCAGTATAACCAATTTCGGCGGCTACACCTTC. It codes for CASSITNFGGYTF.